The present T cell receptor beta chain was sequenced within a study of blood T cell repertoires in COVID-19. The wider study: Whether acute or convalescent, the COVID-19 samples came from the United States, Italy and Spain.

Clones were sequenced by immunoSEQ multiplex PCR, and TCRdb holds only the in-frame ones, with some missing. The sample gives a few hundred thousand clones, about 88% of which show up once; roughly 1.7% is in the top ten. V lost 7 bases to trimming and J lost 4 bases, with 17 bases between them. The CDR3 loop spans 15 amino acids. Germline V gives CDR1 MNHEY, CDR2 SVGAGI. The sequence came from an older man with acute or convalescent COVID-19. The V gene is TRBV6-5, the J gene TRBJ1-5; D may be TRBD1 (6 bases). The material sequenced was peripheral blood. This CDR3 reads CASKRQARMNQPQHF. In DNA form, the CDR3 reads TGTGCCAGCAAGAGACAGGCACGAATGAATCAGCCCCAGCATTTT.